The present T cell receptor (beta chain) was sequenced within a study of PD-1 blockade in classical Hodgkin lymphoma. Time point meaning: cycle 4 day 1 (C4D1), after 6 weeks of nivolumab. Every single patient, without exception, relapsed after autologous stem cell transplantation, and brentuximab vedotin exposure varied. V shed 4 bases and J 6 bases; nucleotides not matched to a gene: 11. CDR3 length: 15 residues. CDR1 is SGHTA, CDR2 FQGNSA, per germline. The protocol was immunoSEQ multiplex PCR, while the TCRdb copy is restricted to in-frame clones and leaves out a portion. Among 100,000 or so clones listed, roughly 90% were seen once.

The input for sequencing was peripheral blood mononuclear cells (PBMCs), taken before the fourth cycle of nivolumab. The sequence derives from a human donor with classical Hodgkin lymphoma. This chain joins TRBV7-2 and TRBJ2-7; 8 nucleotides agree with TRBD2. Written as DNA, the CDR3 is TGTGCCAGCAGCTCAGAGGCCGGGAGGGCGGGCGAGCAGTACTTC. Its translation: CASSSEAGRAGEQYF.